Below, 26 T cell receptor beta chains from the same sample are listed, as sequenced in a study of cytomegalovirus exposure and HLA in healthy donors. PCR involved 60 Vbeta and 13 Jbeta primers. Profiled with immunoSEQ multiplex PCR; TCRdb holds only in-frame clones, not every one. In the table there are more than 85,000 clones, over 80% of which are singletons. The sequenced sample consisted of PBMCs. The receptors stem from a man aged 18 to 35 in good health and CMV-seronegative.

CDR3 nucleotide sequence: TGCAGCGTTGGCGGGGGCAGGGGGCTTGGGGGCTACACCTTC. This sequence encodes CSVGGGRGLGGYTF. The V and J genes are TRBV29-1 and TRBJ1-2; 8 bases line up with TRBD1. Germline V gene data show CDR1 as SQVTM and CDR2 as ANQGSEA. V dropped 4 bases and J dropped 8; count of bases not matched to a gene: 12. The CDR3 covers 14 residues.

This clone has only a few counts. An end of the junction differs from the germline gene, which may be a read error. The rearrangement uses TRBV7-3 and TRBJ2-1; 14 bases are shared with TRBD2. The V gene's germline CDR1 is SGHTA and CDR2 FQGTGA. The CDR3 has 14 residues. The CDR3 DNA follows: TGCGCCAGCAGCCTTGGGACTAGCGGGAGTAGTCAGTTCTTC. Translating gives CASSLGTSGSSQFF. Based on the CDR3 plus reference TRBV7-3 and TRBJ2-1, the full variable domain is GAGVSQTPSNKVTEKGKYVELRCDPISGHTALYWYRQSLGQGPEFLIYFQGTGAADDSGLPNDRFFAVRPEGSVSTLKIQRTERGDSAVYLCASSLGTSGSSQFFGPGTRLTVL.

The rearrangement joins TRBV10-2 to TRBJ2-7; perhaps TRBD2 as D (6 bases). This CDR3 comprises 16 residues. V lost 0 bases and J 3 bases, leaving 15 bases between the germline ends. Germline assignment: CDR1 WSHSY and CDR2 SAAADI. The CDR3 DNA is TGCGCCAGCAGTGAGTCAGGAGGGGCTACCCTCTACGAGCAGTACTTC. Its translation: CASSESGGATLYEQYF.

This chain joins TRBV27 and TRBJ2-1; 14 nucleotides agree with TRBD2. In germline, CDR1 is MNHEY, CDR2 SMNVEV (reference sequence). Trimming took 8 bases from V and 8 from J; bases not matched to a gene: 5. There are 14 residues in the CDR3. In DNA, the CDR3 is TGTGCCAGCGGGACTAGCGGGAGAGGCTATGAGCAGTTCTTC. Translating gives CASGTSGRGYEQFF.

This chain joins TRBV6-1 and TRBJ2-7, with 9 bases matching TRBD1. This CDR3 spans 13 amino acids. The junction had 6 bases not matched to a gene; V was cut back by 7 bases and J by 5 bases. CDR1 is MNHNS and CDR2 is SASEGT in the germline V gene. The CDR3 region is CASMGQGAHEQYF. The CDR3 nucleotides are TGTGCCAGCATGGGACAGGGCGCCCACGAGCAGTACTTC.

The CDR3 DNA is TGCGCCAGCAGCTTGGCGGGGGATAACTATGGCTACACCTTC. Translating gives CASSLAGDNYGYTF. The V and J genes are TRBV5-1 and TRBJ1-2; tentatively, D is TRBD1 (5 bases). The length of the CDR3 is 14 residues. V lost 0 bases, J lost 1 base, and 7 bases lay in between. Per the germline V gene, CDR1 is SGHRS and CDR2 is YFSETQ.

J is TRBJ2-7 and V is TRBV5-5; 9 bases align to TRBD1. The V and J ends lost 4 bases and 5 bases, in that order; junction bases with no gene match: 4. The CDR3 consists of 13 residues. From germline, CDR1 is SGHKS and CDR2 YYEKEE (reference sequence). DNA of the CDR3: TGTGCCAGCAGCACCTGGACAGGGGACGAGCAGTACTTC. Translating it yields CASSTWTGDEQYF.

Of note for this clone: No conserved phenylalanine or tryptophan ends this CDR3, so it is likely a read error. V gene TRBV6-1 combines with J gene TRBJ1-1; the D is unclear. The CDR3 is 14 amino acids. The V gene lost 7 bases and the J gene lost 4 bases, with 16 bases spanning the gap. In germline, CDR1 is MNHNS, CDR2 SASEGT. The CDR3 DNA reads as TGTGCCAGCAACCCCGTCCTAGGCCCCACTGAAGCTTTCCTT. It is translated as CASNPVLGPTEAFL.

This chain joins TRBV15 and TRBJ2-7; 9 bases are shared with TRBD2. Germline V lookup: CDR1 LNHNV, CDR2 YYDKDF (reference sequence). J gave up 5 bases and V 1 base, and 6 bases lay outside the gene matches. CDR3 length: 15 amino acids. DNA for the CDR3: TGTGCCACCAGCAGAGCAGCGGGAGGTAGTCACGAGCAGTACTTC. Translating it yields CATSRAAGGSHEQYF.

The rearrangement links TRBV27 to TRBJ2-1, with TRBD1 matching 10 bases. The CDR3 has 16 residues. V shed 5 bases and J 5 bases; nucleotides not matched to a gene: 9. Looked up from germline, CDR1 is MNHEY and CDR2 is SMNVEV (reference sequence). CDR3 sequence (DNA): TGTGCCAGCAGTACAACGGGACAGGGGCTCAACAATGAGCAGTTCTTC. Translating gives CASSTTGQGLNNEQFF.

This chain joins TRBV5-5 and TRBJ2-7; 11 bases are shared with TRBD1. CDR1 and CDR2 (germline): SGHKS, YYEKEE (reference sequence). Unmatched junction bases numbered 8, after V lost 4 bases and J lost 2 bases. The CDR3 length is 16 residues. CDR3 loop: CASSPGAGQGAYEQYF. The CDR3, as DNA: TGTGCCAGCAGCCCAGGAGCGGGACAGGGGGCCTACGAGCAGTACTTC.

The rearrangement uses TRBV5-6 and TRBJ2-1, with D possibly TRBD2 on 6 matching bases. Germline V gene sequence: CDR1 SGHDT, CDR2 YYEEEE. Trimming removed 1 base at V and 4 bases at J, with 15 bases between. The CDR3 contains 16 residues. The CDR3 nucleotides read TGTGCCAGCAGCTTGCCGGGACTTCCGTCTTACAATGAGCAGTTCTTC. Translating gives CASSLPGLPSYNEQFF.

The chain recombines TRBV4-2 with TRBJ2-7; tentative D call: TRBD1 (6 bases). Germline CDR1 and CDR2: LGHNA and YNFKEQ. CDR3 length: 18 residues. V was trimmed by 0 bases and J by 3 bases, leaving 21 bases between them. The CDR3 bases are TGTGCCAGCAGCCAAGATGCCCAGGGGAGTATAACGAGCTACGAGCAGTACTTC. Its protein is CASSQDAQGSITSYEQYF.

The rearrangement joins TRBV7-2 to TRBJ2-5, with D possibly matching TRBD1 (5 bases). CDR1 is SGHTA and CDR2 is FQGNSA in the germline V gene. The CDR3 consists of 13 residues. Trimming removed 2 bases at V and 2 bases at J, with 6 bases between. In nucleotides, the CDR3 is TGTGCCAGCAGCTTAAGACAGCAAGAGACCCAGTACTTC. Translating gives CASSLRQQETQYF.

This clone was counted between two and nine times. This rearrangement joins TRBV5-4 to TRBJ2-3, with D perhaps matching TRBD1 (5 bases). Germline assignment: CDR1 SGHNT and CDR2 YYREEE (reference sequence). The CDR3 has 13 residues. Trimming cost V 4 bases and J 2 bases, with 8 bases left between them. As DNA, the CDR3 is TGTGCCAGCAGCACCGGACACACAGATACGCAGTATTTT. It codes for CASSTGHTDTQYF.

A single count supports this clone. The rearrangement links TRBV25-1 to TRBJ2-7; 7 bases fit TRBD2. This CDR3 is 13 amino acids long. Germline CDR1 reads MGHDK; CDR2 reads SYGVNS. After removal of 8 bases from V and 0 bases from J, the junction contained 4 bases not matched to a gene. The CDR3 is CASRGETSYEQYF. DNA for the CDR3: TGTGCCAGCCGGGGGGAGACCTCCTACGAGCAGTACTTC.

In its sample, this clone was seen once. The J gene is TRBJ1-5, the V gene TRBV25-1; 8 bases fit TRBD1. CDR3 length: 16 amino acids. With V trimmed by 4 bases and J by 5 bases, 10 bases remained unmatched. CDR1 and CDR2 from the germline V gene are MGHDK and SYGVNS. The CDR3 reads CASSGHGQGVHQPQHF. The CDR3 coding sequence is TGTGCCAGCAGTGGCCATGGACAGGGTGTCCATCAGCCCCAGCATTTT.

The rearrangement uses TRBV5-1 and TRBJ1-2; unclear D gene. From germline, CDR1 is SGHRS and CDR2 YFSETQ. The CDR3 consists of 14 residues. V was shortened by 2 bases and J by 8 bases, with 16 bases between the two germline ends. The CDR3 reads CASSFSGEGEGYTF. The CDR3 coding sequence is TGCGCCAGCAGCTTTTCCGGGGAAGGAGAGGGCTACACCTTC. Variable domain in full (rest from reference TRBV5-1 and TRBJ1-2): KAGVTQTPRYLIKTRGQQVTLSCSPISGHRSVSWYQQTPGQGLQFLFEYFSETQRNKGNFPGRFSGRQFSNSRSEMNVSTLELGDSALYLCASSFSGEGEGYTFGSGTRLTVV.

The chain carries TRBV28 and TRBJ1-2; 7 bases are a match to TRBD1. CDR1 is MDHEN, CDR2 SYDVKM, per germline. The CDR3 has 14 residues. Losses at the gene ends were 6 bases for V and 0 bases for J; bases not matched to a gene: 4. DNA of the CDR3: TGTGCCAGCAGACGGGACAGCACTAACTATGGCTACACCTTC. Translated, it gives CASRRDSTNYGYTF.

The chain joins TRBV19 to TRBJ1-4; D gene unclear. Trimming left V 11 bases short and J 3 bases short, with 13 bases between. Germline assignment: CDR1 LNHDA and CDR2 SQIVND (reference sequence). The CDR3 runs to 13 residues. Written as DNA, the CDR3 is TGTGCCGTCAGTGGCTCCGCTAATGAAAAACTGTTTTTT. Its protein product is CAVSGSANEKLFF.

The chain carries TRBV4-3 and TRBJ1-1; 7 bases match TRBD1. V shed 3 bases, J shed 4 bases, and the junction held 8 bases outside the gene matches. The CDR3 is 15 residues long. Germline V lookup: CDR1 LGHNA, CDR2 YSLEER. The CDR3 DNA is TGCGCCAGCAGCCAGGGGACGGACAGGTCCACTGAAGCTTTCTTT. Translating gives CASSQGTDRSTEAFF.

The chain links TRBV29-1 to TRBJ2-7, with D maybe TRBD1 (5 bases). CDR1 and CDR2 from the germline V gene are SQVTM and ANQGSEA. V was clipped by 4 bases and J by 0 bases, with 10 bases between them. The length of the CDR3 is 13 residues. This CDR3 reads CSVAWGSSYEQYF. The DNA for the CDR3 is TGCAGCGTTGCATGGGGCAGCTCCTACGAGCAGTACTTC.

V gene TRBV4-3 combines with J gene TRBJ1-5; TRBD1 is a possible D gene (5 bases). Germline V lookup: CDR1 LGHNA, CDR2 YSLEER. V lost 0 bases to trimming and J lost 4 bases, with 16 bases between them. This CDR3 has 17 amino acids. The CDR3 is CASSQDPSTGGNQPQHF. The CDR3 DNA reads as TGCGCCAGCAGCCAAGATCCAAGCACGGGGGGTAATCAGCCCCAGCATTTT.

The gene calls are TRBV13 and TRBJ2-4; D is perhaps TRBD2 (6 bases). Germline CDR1 PRHDT, CDR2 FYEKMQ (reference sequence). There are 16 residues in the CDR3. V shed 2 bases and J shed 5 bases, with 16 bases lying between them. DNA for the CDR3: TGTGCCAGCAGCTTACACGGGAGCCTTCAGGAAAACATTCAGTACTTC. Translating it yields CASSLHGSLQENIQYF.

The chain is built from TRBV14 and TRBJ1-1; a weak D match, TRBD1 (5 bases). Per the germline V gene, CDR1 is SGHDN and CDR2 is FVKESK. This CDR3 is 12 amino acids long. V was clipped by 1 base and J by 11 bases, with 11 bases between them. The CDR3 loop reads CASSQVEGLAFF. CDR3 bases: TGTGCCAGCAGCCAAGTTGAGGGACTGGCTTTCTTT.

The rearrangement joins TRBV7-3 to TRBJ2-5; TRBD2 matches 12 bases. The CDR3 consists of 16 residues. Germline V gene lookup returns CDR1 SGHTA and CDR2 FQGTGA. Unmatched junction bases numbered 10, after V lost 6 bases and J lost 5 bases. The DNA of the CDR3 is TGTGCCAGCAGTTTGACTAGCGGGAGTTCAGGCGAGACCCAGTACTTC. It translates to CASSLTSGSSGETQYF.